The rows below give T cell receptor beta chains drawn from one sample of a study of cytomegalovirus exposure and HLA in healthy donors. The method was immunoSEQ multiplex PCR; TCRdb's version includes in-frame clones alone and lacks a portion of them. The ten most abundant clones cover around 2.4% of a sample with 70,000 or so clones. Sequenced input: PBMCs. These receptors came from a female donor in good health and CMV-seropositive. The CDR3 runs from the conserved cysteine through the conserved F or W. Fields, in order: D gene, J gene, V gene, CDR3 protein, CDR3 DNA. D genes are given only for firm matches.

D: NA; J: TRBJ1-1; V: TRBV5-1; CDR3: CASSLDAYPEAFF; DNA: TGCGCCAGCAGCTTGGACGCGTATCCTGAAGCTTTCTTT
D: TRBD1; J: TRBJ2-3; V: TRBV6-5; CDR3: CASRVTGLRDTQYF; DNA: TGTGCCAGCAGAGTGACAGGGTTAAGAGATACGCAGTATTTT
D: TRBD1; J: TRBJ1-4; V: TRBV5-4; CDR3: CASSSNRGVNEKLFF; DNA: TGTGCCAGCAGCTCGAACAGGGGGGTAAATGAAAAACTGTTTTTT
D: TRBD1; J: TRBJ2-7; V: TRBV5-6; CDR3: CASSFRVEVRGSEQYF; DNA: TGTGCCAGCAGCTTTCGAGTGGAGGTCAGGGGGAGCGAGCAGTACTTC
D: TRBD1; J: TRBJ2-5; V: TRBV29-1; CDR3: CSAVGTGQETQYF; DNA: TGCAGCGCGGTCGGGACAGGGCAAGAGACCCAGTACTTC
D: TRBD1; J: TRBJ2-7; V: TRBV27; CDR3: CASSLSRTGGYEQYF; DNA: TGTGCCAGCAGTTTATCGAGGACAGGGGGCTACGAGCAGTACTTC
D: NA; J: TRBJ1-1; V: TRBV6-5; CDR3: CASSLQLNTEAFF; DNA: TGTGCCAGCAGTTTACAGTTGAACACTGAAGCTTTCTTT
D: TRBD1; J: TRBJ1-3; V: TRBV7-9; CDR3: CASSLETGGTGNTIYF; DNA: TGTGCCAGCAGCCTCGAGACAGGGGGGACTGGAAACACCATATATTTT
D: NA; J: TRBJ1-1; V: TRBV10-3; CDR3: CAISAHRQAGAPEAFF; DNA: TGTGCCATCAGTGCCCATCGTCAAGCGGGGGCCCCTGAAGCTTTCTTT
D: NA; J: TRBJ2-7; V: TRBV20-1; CDR3: CSARGGPEQYF; DNA: TGCAGTGCTAGGGGGGGGCCCGAGCAGTACTTC
D: NA; J: TRBJ2-7; V: TRBV5-1; CDR3: CASSPGSGGRTYEQYF; DNA: TGCGCCAGCAGCCCTGGGAGCGGCGGTAGGACCTACGAGCAGTACTTC
D: NA; J: TRBJ2-3; V: TRBV19; CDR3: CASSLADTQYF; DNA: TGTGCCAGCTCGCTAGCAGATACGCAGTATTTT
D: NA; J: TRBJ1-6; V: TRBV9; CDR3: CASSLGQSNSPLHF; DNA: TGTGCCAGCAGCCTTGGACAGTCTAATTCACCCCTCCACTTT
D: NA; J: TRBJ2-7; V: TRBV7-6; CDR3: CASSLVVGQYEQYF; DNA: TGTGCCAGCAGCTTAGTAGTTGGGCAATACGAGCAGTACTTC
D: NA; J: TRBJ2-1; V: TRBV7-9; CDR3: CASTEKGQGLNEQFF; DNA: TGTGCCAGCACCGAAAAAGGGCAGGGACTCAATGAGCAGTTCTTC
D: NA; J: TRBJ2-6; V: TRBV30; CDR3: CAWSVRESGANVLTF; DNA: TGTGCCTGGAGTGTACGGGAATCTGGGGCCAACGTCCTGACTTTC
D: NA; J: TRBJ1-4; V: TRBV4-2; CDR3: CASSQDVRGGNEKLFF; DNA: TGTGCCAGCAGCCAAGATGTAAGGGGGGGTAATGAAAAACTGTTTTTT
D: NA; J: TRBJ1-1; V: TRBV25-1; CDR3: CASTPGDGWNTEAFF; DNA: TGTGCCAGCACCCCGGGGGACGGCTGGAACACTGAAGCTTTCTTT
D: TRBD1; J: TRBJ2-1; V: TRBV7-3; CDR3: CASSPTGVGYNEQFF; DNA: TGTGCCAGCAGTCCGACAGGGGTGGGATACAATGAGCAGTTCTTC
D: TRBD1; J: TRBJ1-5; V: TRBV6-5; CDR3: CASSPGTGGSQPQHF; DNA: TGTGCCAGCAGTCCCGGGACAGGGGGCTCTCAGCCCCAGCATTTT
D: NA; J: TRBJ2-3; V: TRBV5-3; CDR3: CARSNTRDTDTQYF; DNA: TGTGCCAGAAGCAACACTAGAGACACAGATACGCAGTATTTT
D: NA; J: TRBJ2-3; V: TRBV5-8; CDR3: CASSLDRVTDTQYF; DNA: TGTGCCAGCAGCTTGGACAGGGTCACAGATACGCAGTATTTT
D: NA; J: TRBJ2-5; V: TRBV7-9; CDR3: CASSLKWESHQETQYF; DNA: TGTGCCAGCAGCTTAAAGTGGGAGTCCCACCAAGAGACCCAGTACTTC
D: TRBD1; J: TRBJ2-5; V: TRBV4-1; CDR3: CASSQQGARETQYF; DNA: TGCGCCAGCAGCCAACAGGGGGCGAGGGAGACCCAGTACTTC
D: NA; J: TRBJ1-2; V: TRBV28; CDR3: CASSFPPQTVRGYTF; DNA: TGTGCCAGCAGTTTCCCTCCACAGACAGTTAGAGGCTACACCTTC
D: TRBD1; J: TRBJ1-6; V: TRBV6-5; CDR3: CASRPLGTGDSPLHF; DNA: TGTGCCAGCAGGCCTCTAGGGACAGGGGATTCACCCCTCCACTTT
D: TRBD1; J: TRBJ1-6; V: TRBV28; CDR3: CASSSFPDRVVSPLHF; DNA: TGTGCCAGCAGTTCCTTCCCGGACAGGGTGGTTTCACCCCTCCACTTT
D: NA; J: TRBJ1-1; V: TRBV7-2; CDR3: CASSLAQPPGTEAFF; DNA: TGTGCCAGCAGCTTAGCCCAGCCCCCGGGAACTGAAGCTTTCTTT
D: NA; J: TRBJ1-1; V: TRBV30; CDR3: CAWSRTGPSTEAFF; DNA: TGTGCCTGGAGCCGTACAGGGCCGAGCACTGAAGCTTTCTTT
D: NA; J: TRBJ1-4; V: TRBV7-9; CDR3: CASSFSAGGVEKLFF; DNA: TGTGCCAGCAGCTTCTCCGCGGGGGGCGTTGAAAAACTGTTTTTT
D: TRBD1; J: TRBJ1-2; V: TRBV19; CDR3: CASSIQQGPPYGYTF; DNA: TGTGCCAGTAGTATCCAACAGGGGCCACCCTATGGCTACACCTTC
D: TRBD1; J: TRBJ1-1; V: TRBV19; CDR3: CASHATTGGGDTEAFF; DNA: TGTGCCAGTCACGCCACGACAGGGGGCGGGGACACTGAAGCTTTCTTT
D: TRBD1; J: TRBJ1-2; V: TRBV18; CDR3: CASSSGGGYGYTF; DNA: TGTGCCAGCTCATCAGGGGGCGGCTATGGCTACACCTTC
D: NA; J: TRBJ1-5; V: TRBV6-6; CDR3: CASSADSDQPQHF; DNA: TGTGCCAGCAGTGCGGACAGTGATCAGCCCCAGCATTTT
D: NA; J: TRBJ2-1; V: TRBV6-5; CDR3: CASRNTLEQFF; DNA: TGTGCCAGCAGAAATACTCTAGAGCAGTTCTTC
D: NA; J: TRBJ1-2; V: TRBV5-1; CDR3: CASSVQDYGYTF; DNA: TGCGCCAGCAGCGTACAGGACTATGGCTACACCTTC
D: NA; J: TRBJ1-1; V: TRBV14; CDR3: CASSPRLVNTEAFF; DNA: TGTGCCAGCAGCCCGAGGCTGGTGAACACTGAAGCTTTCTTT
D: NA; J: TRBJ2-5; V: TRBV2; CDR3: CAGARTDQETQYF; DNA: TGTGCCGGAGCTAGGACAGATCAAGAGACCCAGTACTTC
D: TRBD1; J: TRBJ1-5; V: TRBV5-1; CDR3: CASSLEGGHNQPQHF; DNA: TGCGCCAGCAGCTTGGAAGGGGGCCACAATCAGCCCCAGCATTTT
D: TRBD1; J: TRBJ1-5; V: TRBV28; CDR3: CASSFMTGVGNQPQHF; DNA: TGTGCCAGCAGTTTCATGACAGGGGTTGGGAATCAGCCCCAGCATTTT
D: NA; J: TRBJ2-7; V: TRBV19; CDR3: CASSIGTGEQYF; DNA: TGTGCCAGTAGTATAGGGACTGGCGAGCAGTACTTC
D: TRBD2; J: TRBJ2-1; V: TRBV30; CDR3: CAWSGGRGVNEQFF; DNA: TGTGCCTGGAGCGGCGGGAGGGGGGTGAATGAGCAGTTCTTC
D: NA; J: TRBJ2-7; V: TRBV7-3; CDR3: CASSLTGQSYEQYF; DNA: TGTGCCAGCAGCTTAACCGGACAGAGCTACGAGCAGTACTTC
D: TRBD2; J: TRBJ2-2; V: TRBV7-3; CDR3: CASSPGLANTGELFF; DNA: TGTGCCAGCAGCCCGGGACTAGCGAACACCGGGGAGCTGTTTTTT
D: NA; J: TRBJ2-7; V: TRBV28; CDR3: CASSVYYEQYF; DNA: TGTGCCAGCAGCGTTTACTACGAGCAGTACTTC
D: NA; J: TRBJ2-1; V: TRBV5-4; CDR3: CASAKRDNEQFF; DNA: TGTGCCAGCGCAAAGCGAGACAATGAGCAGTTCTTC
D: TRBD1; J: TRBJ2-1; V: TRBV4-3; CDR3: CASSQVLGTGDNEQFF; DNA: TGCGCCAGCAGCCAAGTTTTAGGGACAGGAGACAATGAGCAGTTCTTC
D: TRBD1; J: TRBJ2-1; V: TRBV19; CDR3: CASGTVNEQFF; DNA: TGTGCCAGTGGGACAGTGAATGAGCAGTTCTTC
D: TRBD2; J: TRBJ2-7; V: TRBV10-3; CDR3: CAISPSSGSWNYEQYF; DNA: TGTGCCATCAGTCCTAGTAGCGGGAGTTGGAACTACGAGCAGTACTTC
D: NA; J: TRBJ1-4; V: TRBV6-6; CDR3: CASIPQTNEKLFF; DNA: TGTGCCAGCATACCACAGACTAATGAAAAACTGTTTTTT
D: NA; J: TRBJ1-5; V: TRBV10-1; CDR3: CASSEAGNQPQHF; DNA: TGCGCCAGCAGTGAGGCGGGTAATCAGCCCCAGCATTTT
D: TRBD2; J: TRBJ2-1; V: TRBV11-2; CDR3: CASSLGLAGGVTYNEQFF; DNA: TGTGCCAGCAGCTTAGGTCTAGCGGGGGGGGTGACCTACAATGAGCAGTTCTTC
D: TRBD2; J: TRBJ2-1; V: TRBV4-3; CDR3: CASSLRLAGYEQFF; DNA: TGCGCCAGCAGTCTCAGACTAGCGGGATATGAGCAGTTCTTC
D: TRBD2; J: TRBJ2-1; V: TRBV10-3; CDR3: CAISDRTLAGDSYNEQFF; DNA: TGTGCCATCAGTGACCGTACCCTAGCGGGAGACTCCTACAATGAGCAGTTCTTC